Shown below are 32 T cell receptor beta chains from a single sample sequenced in a study of T cells in tuberculosis. Thawed, overnight-rested PBMC were stained with GMM-loaded CD1B tetramer, viability dye and anti-CD3, then sorted. The CD1B tetramers carried C32 glucose monomycolate purified from Rhodococcus equi. The method was immunoSEQ multiplex PCR; TCRdb's version includes in-frame clones alone and lacks a portion of them. The profile shows 70,000 to 95,000 clones, around 90% of them singletons. Material for sequencing was CD1b-GMM tetramer-negative cells sorted from PBMCs. Receptor source: an adult woman with latent tuberculosis.

The V call is TRBV28, the J call TRBJ2-3; D possibly corresponds to TRBD1 (5 bases). The germline V gene encodes CDR1 MDHEN and CDR2 SYDVKM. The CDR3 sequence is 13 residues long. V shed 6 bases and J shed 2 bases, with 9 bases lying between them. The CDR3 coding sequence is TGTGCCAGCAGGGACACCCACACAGATACGCAGTATTTT. Its translation is CASRDTHTDTQYF. The whole variable domain, remainder taken from reference TRBV28 and TRBJ2-3, is DVKVTQSSRYLVKRTGEKVFLECVQDMDHENMFWYRQDPGLGLRLIYFSYDVKMKEKGDIPEGYSVSREKKERFSLILESASTNQTSMYLCASRDTHTDTQYFGPGTRLTVL.

The chain recombines TRBV19 with TRBJ2-3; possible D gene TRBD2, 6 bases. Germline CDR1 is LNHDA and CDR2 is SQIVND (reference sequence). This CDR3 is 15 amino acids long. Trimming removed 4 bases from V and 2 bases from J, with 13 bases in between. CDR3 protein: CASSRGEPLTDTQYF. The CDR3 DNA sequence: TGTGCCAGTAGTAGGGGGGAGCCCCTCACAGATACGCAGTATTTT.

The chain has TRBV25-1 and TRBJ1-2; possible D gene TRBD1, 6 bases. V dropped 4 bases and J dropped 5 bases, with 11 bases sitting between them. CDR1 is MGHDK and CDR2 is SYGVNS in the germline V gene. The CDR3 consists of 13 residues. The CDR3 here is CASSATGLYGYTF. The CDR3 nucleotides are TGTGCCAGCAGTGCAACAGGGCTGTATGGCTACACCTTC.

This clone was observed a handful of times. V and J are TRBV6-1 and TRBJ1-2, with TRBD1 as a possible D gene (5 bases). This CDR3 comprises 14 residues. In germline, CDR1 is MNHNS, CDR2 SASEGT. Trimming removed 0 bases at V and 3 bases at J, with 8 bases between. CDR3 region: CASSEAGEHYGYTF. The CDR3 bases are TGTGCCAGCAGTGAAGCAGGGGAACACTATGGCTACACCTTC.

J is TRBJ1-2 and V is TRBV6-5; D not resolved. The ends were cut back, 3 bases at V and 4 bases at J, with 15 bases in the middle. There are 15 residues in the CDR3. Germline V lookup: CDR1 MNHEY, CDR2 SVGAGI. The CDR3 nucleotides are TGTGCCAGCAGTTATAGGGAGACTACCACCTATGGCTACACCTTC. It encodes CASSYRETTTYGYTF.

The J gene is TRBJ2-7, the V gene TRBV21-1; TRBD2, the table's D call, lacks a check against the DNA. TRBV21-1 is classified as a pseudogene. CDR3 length equals 14 residues. CDR3 coding DNA: TGTGCCAGCAGGAGGACTAGTATGTCCTACGAGCAGTACGTC. Its translation: CASRRTSMSYEQYV.

This clone turned up a few times. This rearrangement joins TRBV6-5 to TRBJ1-4, with D perhaps TRBD1 (5 bases). CDR1 and CDR2 (germline): MNHEY, SVGAGI. The CDR3 is 13 residues long. Trimming removed 8 bases from V and 8 bases from J, with 15 bases in between. The CDR3 DNA is TGTGCCAGCTCAGGGCGCTTAGGGGAAAAACTGTTTTTT. Translation gives CASSGRLGEKLFF.

The V and J genes are TRBV6-1 and TRBJ1-6; a possible D gene is TRBD1 (5 bases). This CDR3 comprises 13 residues. Per germline, CDR1 MNHNS and CDR2 SASEGT. Trimming removed 4 bases from V and 8 bases from J, with 9 bases in between. The CDR3 DNA is TGTGCCAGCAGTGCCAGGGCTGATTCACCCCTCCACTTT. Protein: CASSARADSPLHF.

Concerning this clone: Because it lacks the conserved phenylalanine or tryptophan at the end, this CDR3 is likely a read error. The V gene is TRBV5-1, the J gene TRBJ1-1; unclear D gene. The V end was cut by 5 bases, the J end by 0 bases, with 14 bases between. CDR3 length: 15 amino acids. The germline CDR1 and CDR2 sequences are SGHRS and YFSETQ. CDR3 DNA: TGCGCCAGCAGGACGGGTGCAGATTTGAACACTGAAGCTTTCTCT. Translation gives CASRTGADLNTEAFS.

V usage is TRBV6-5 and J usage is TRBJ2-1, with D maybe TRBD1 (6 bases). Germline V CDR1 and CDR2: MNHEY, SVGAGI. CDR3 size: 13 residues. The V gene lost 0 bases and the J gene lost 10 bases, with 10 bases spanning the gap. The CDR3 loop reads CASSYSGRGEQFF. CDR3 nucleotides: TGTGCCAGCAGTTACTCAGGAAGGGGGGAGCAGTTCTTC.

V is TRBV4-2 and J is TRBJ2-3, with D perhaps matching TRBD2 (6 bases). The V and J ends lost 1 base and 2 bases respectively, with 16 bases between them. The CDR3 is 17 amino acids. Germline CDR1 reads LGHNA; CDR2 reads YNFKEQ. CDR3 nucleotides: TGTGCCAGCAGCCAAGGGGGGTCGGGGGACTTCACAGATACGCAGTATTTT. Encoded protein: CASSQGGSGDFTDTQYF.

The CDR3 DNA sequence: TGTGCCAGCAGCCGACCGTCCGGGGACATTCAGTACTTC. Residues: CASSRPSGDIQYF. The gene calls are TRBV5-4 and TRBJ2-4, with D possibly TRBD2 on 5 matching bases. Per the germline V gene, CDR1 is SGHNT and CDR2 is YYREEE (reference sequence). Trimming took off 4 bases at V and 8 bases at J, with 13 bases between the two ends. The CDR3 extends over 13 amino acids.

J is TRBJ2-3 and V is TRBV2; tentative D call: TRBD1 (5 bases). This CDR3 has 17 amino acids. V lost 9 bases to trimming and J lost 0 bases, with 22 bases between them. Germline loops: CDR1 SNHLY, CDR2 FYNNEI. The CDR3, as DNA: TGTGCCAGAATGACGACAGACCAAGGACCTAGCACAGATACGCAGTATTTT. Protein sequence: CARMTTDQGPSTDTQYF.

This clone showed up just once. This chain links TRBV7-9 with TRBJ2-3; 7 nucleotides align to TRBD2. There are 15 residues in the CDR3. V trimming: 5 bases; J trimming: 0 bases; junction bases outside the gene matches: 5. CDR1 and CDR2 from the germline V gene are SEHNR and FQNEAQ (reference sequence). The CDR3 DNA reads TGTGCCAGCAGCGAAACTAGCGCAAGCACAGATACGCAGTATTTT. This translates into CASSETSASTDTQYF.

As regards this clone: A read error may account for a junction end that differs from germline. The J gene is TRBJ2-5, the V gene TRBV7-2, with a possible D match to TRBD1 (5 bases). The germline CDR1 and CDR2 sequences are SGHTA and FQGNSA. The CDR3 length is 15 residues. The CDR3 sequence is CASTPRVTGQTSMNF. CDR3 sequence (DNA): TGTGCCAGCACCCCCCGGGTCACAGGCCAGACTTCGATGAACTTC.

CDR3 in amino acids: CASTTIETQYF. The CDR3 DNA reads TGTGCCAGTACGACTATAGAGACCCAGTACTTC. This chain joins TRBV7-9 and TRBJ2-5; TRBD2 is a possible D gene (5 bases). Trimming cost V 9 bases and J 4 bases, with 9 bases left between them. The germline V gene has CDR1 SEHNR and CDR2 FQNEAQ (reference sequence). The CDR3 is 11 residues long.

The rearrangement uses TRBV29-1 and TRBJ1-1; no clear D gene. CDR3 length: 13 residues. Trimming shortened V by 1 base and J by 7 bases, and 13 bases separated the two germline ends. CDR1 is SQVTM and CDR2 is ANQGSEA in the germline V gene. The CDR3 reads CSVEGSGWSEAFF. The CDR3 nucleotides are TGCAGCGTTGAAGGATCCGGGTGGAGTGAAGCTTTCTTT.

The genes are TRBV7-8 and TRBJ2-6, with a tentative D call TRBD2 (5 bases). The CDR3 extends over 14 amino acids. Trimming removed 8 bases at V and 0 bases at J, with 8 bases between. Germline V gene sequence: CDR1 SGHVS, CDR2 FQNEAQ. CDR3 amino acids: CASPGGSGANVLTF. DNA for the CDR3: TGTGCCAGCCCAGGAGGCTCTGGGGCCAACGTCCTGACTTTC.

V gene TRBV6-1 combines with J gene TRBJ1-3; maybe TRBD1 (5 bases). The CDR3 contains 13 residues. With 3 bases removed from V and 7 bases from J, the gap between germline ends came to 10 bases. From germline, CDR1 is MNHNS and CDR2 SASEGT. This CDR3 is CASSDGRGNTIYF. DNA of the CDR3: TGTGCCAGCAGTGATGGACGGGGGAACACCATATATTTT.

This clone was found once. The chain joins TRBV7-3 to TRBJ2-2; 7 nucleotides agree with TRBD1. The V and J ends lost 0 bases and 4 bases, in that order; junction bases with no gene match: 8. This CDR3 region has 17 residues. The germline V gene has CDR1 SGHTA and CDR2 FQGTGA. DNA of the CDR3: TGTGCCAGCAGCTTAACTTTACGACAGGGTTCCACCGGGGAGCTGTTTTTT. Amino acids: CASSLTLRQGSTGELFF.

This sequence joins TRBV18 and TRBJ2-6; D is perhaps TRBD2 (6 bases). This CDR3 has 14 amino acids. The ends were cut back, 3 bases at V and 6 bases at J, with 9 bases in the middle. The germline V gene has CDR1 KGHSH and CDR2 LQKENI. CDR3 residues: CASSPRDLANVLTF. Here the CDR3 DNA reads TGTGCCAGCTCACCTCGGGACTTGGCCAACGTCCTGACTTTC.

This chain links TRBV19 with TRBJ1-6; TRBD1 aligns across 10 bases. The CDR3 covers 17 residues. With V trimmed by 7 bases and J by 9 bases, 15 bases remained unmatched. CDR1 is LNHDA and CDR2 is SQIVND in the germline V gene (reference sequence). The CDR3 DNA is TGTGCCAGTACCTCAACCGGGACAGGGGTTCTTTTTTCACCCCTCCACTTT. Its translation: CASTSTGTGVLFSPLHF.

Ten or more counts support this clone. The chain recombines TRBV6-6 with TRBJ2-7, with 8 bases that match TRBD1. The length of the CDR3 is 12 residues. V lost 9 bases and J lost 6; bases outside the gene matches: 7. Germline loops: CDR1 MNHNY, CDR2 SVGAGI (reference sequence). The CDR3 DNA reads as TGTGCCAGTAGGACAGGGAATCTCGAGCAGTACTTC. It translates to CASRTGNLEQYF.

This clone showed up just a few times. At one boundary the junction diverges from the germline segment, which might be a read error. The chain recombines TRBV7-9 with TRBJ2-7, with D uncertain. The CDR3 loop spans 11 amino acids. Germline V CDR1 and CDR2: SEHNR, FQNEAQ (reference sequence). The CDR3 here is CASSPGPYIVF. CDR3 in DNA: TGTGCCAGCAGCCCAGGTCCCTATATAGTCTTC.

The chain links TRBV6-1 to TRBJ2-7; 8 positions match TRBD1. Per germline, CDR1 MNHNS and CDR2 SASEGT. V lost 7 bases and J lost 6; bases outside the gene matches: 11. This CDR3 spans 14 amino acids. DNA for the CDR3: TGTGCCAGCACGTCAGGGGGCATTTCCCTCGAGCAGTACTTC. It translates to CASTSGGISLEQYF.

The CDR3 region is CASSPYTSGGTDEQFF. CDR3 DNA: TGTGCCAGCAGCCCCTATACTAGCGGGGGGACGGATGAGCAGTTCTTC. The chain employs TRBV11-1 and TRBJ2-1; TRBD2 agrees at 12 bases. CDR1 and CDR2 (germline): SGHAT, FQDESV (reference sequence). The CDR3 loop spans 16 amino acids. Unmatched junction bases numbered 10, after V lost 5 bases and J lost 8 bases.

As concerns this clone: At one end, the junction sequence differs from germline, possibly due to a read error. The V and J genes are TRBV7-7 and TRBJ1-1, with 9 bases identical to TRBD1. Germline CDR1 is SSHAT and CDR2 is FNYEAQ (reference sequence). The CDR3 contains 13 residues. As DNA, the CDR3 is TGTGCTAGCAGCTTGGGACAGGGTACTGAAGCTTTCTTT. As protein: CASSLGQGTEAFF.

The J gene is TRBJ2-4, the V gene TRBV4-2; D is undetermined. Trimming removed 0 bases from V and 14 bases from J, with 11 bases in between. CDR3 length: 12 amino acids. Germline V lookup: CDR1 LGHNA, CDR2 YNFKEQ. CDR3 DNA sequence: TGTGCCAGCAGCCAAGACGCTAGGAAGAAGTACTTC. Its protein is CASSQDARKKYF.

The genes are TRBV27 and TRBJ2-1; perhaps TRBD1 as D (5 bases). With 4 bases removed from V and 8 bases from J, the gap between germline ends came to 12 bases. The germline V gene encodes CDR1 MNHEY and CDR2 SMNVEV (reference sequence). This CDR3 has 13 residues. The CDR3 DNA is TGTGCCAGCAGTTCCAGGGTAGTGGATGAGCAGTTCTTC. It specifies CASSSRVVDEQFF.

The rearrangement uses TRBV29-1 and TRBJ1-2, with TRBD1 identical over 9 bases. V was clipped by 6 bases and J by 2 bases; unmatched bases: 7. This CDR3 region has 14 residues. The germline CDR1 and CDR2 sequences are SQVTM and ANQGSEA. The CDR3 region is CSVGGQGRNYGYTF. For the CDR3, the DNA is TGCAGCGTCGGGGGACAGGGTCGCAACTATGGCTACACCTTC. The variable domain in full, with the rest retrieved from reference TRBV29-1 and TRBJ1-2, is SAVISQKPSRDICQRGTSLTIQCQVDSQVTMMFWYRQQPGQSLTLIATANQGSEATYESGFVIDKFPISRPNLTFSTLTVSNMSPEDSSIYLCSVGGQGRNYGYTFGSGTRLTVV.

The chain combines TRBV18 with TRBJ2-3; 8 nucleotides align to TRBD2. CDR1 and CDR2 from the germline V gene are KGHSH and LQKENI. V lost 1 base, J lost 4 bases, and 7 bases stayed unmatched. CDR3 length: 16 amino acids. The DNA of the CDR3 is TGTGCCAGCTCACCACGAATTAGCGGGGTTTCAGATACGCAGTATTTT. The encoded protein is CASSPRISGVSDTQYF.

The chain carries TRBV14 and TRBJ2-2; 7 bases line up with TRBD1. V lost 8 bases and J lost 1; bases outside the gene matches: 4. The CDR3 spans 14 residues. The germline gives CDR1 SGHDN, CDR2 FVKESK. The CDR3 here is CASEDRKNTGELFF. The CDR3 coding sequence is TGTGCCAGCGAGGACAGGAAGAACACCGGGGAGCTGTTTTTT.